Sequencing of this TCR beta chain was carried out in a study of metastatic and nonmetastatic thyroid tumors. The V end lost 0 bases, the J end lost 4 bases, and 18 bases lay between the germline ends. Per the germline V gene, CDR1 is MGHRA and CDR2 is YSYEKL. The CDR3 spans 17 residues. TCRdb re-called clones from the PCR reads using MiXCR. The data hold tens of thousands of clones, with just over 35% observed a single time. There were no patients who had received any treatment before thyroid surgery. This sequence was found in a female donor with papillary thyroid cancer or a benign thyroid nodule (not recorded which). Some clones in this sample may be carry-over from other donors' samples. The V call is TRBV4-1, the J call TRBJ1-1, with D possibly TRBD1 on 5 matching bases. Sequencing was carried out using tumor tissue. The CDR3 loop is CASSQDRDSSSPTEAFF. CDR3 DNA sequence: TGCGCCAGCAGCCAAGATAGGGACTCCTCTTCCCCCACTGAAGCTTTCTTT.